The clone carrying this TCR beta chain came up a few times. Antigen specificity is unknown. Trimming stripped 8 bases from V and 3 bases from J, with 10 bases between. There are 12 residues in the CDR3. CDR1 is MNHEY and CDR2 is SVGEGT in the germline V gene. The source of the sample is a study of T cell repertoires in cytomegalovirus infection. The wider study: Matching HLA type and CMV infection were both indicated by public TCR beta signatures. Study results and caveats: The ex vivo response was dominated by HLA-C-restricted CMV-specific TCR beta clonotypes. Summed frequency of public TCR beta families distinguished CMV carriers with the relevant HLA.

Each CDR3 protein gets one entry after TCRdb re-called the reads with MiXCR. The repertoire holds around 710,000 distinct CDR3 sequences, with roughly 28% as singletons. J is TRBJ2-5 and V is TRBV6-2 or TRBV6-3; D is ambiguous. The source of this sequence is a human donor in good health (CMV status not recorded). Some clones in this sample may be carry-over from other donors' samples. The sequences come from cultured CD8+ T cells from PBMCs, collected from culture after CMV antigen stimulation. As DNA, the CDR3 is TGTGCCAGCTTAGGAGAAGAAGAGACCCAGTACTTC. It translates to CASLGEEETQYF.